The TCR beta chain described here comes from a study of TIL therapy for anti-PD-1-resistant metastatic lung cancer. Study background: Most patients had lung adenocarcinoma. By whole-exome sequencing, median non-synonymous tumor mutation burden was less than 1.6 mutations per megabase.

Time point denoted: pre-treatment sample, taken before nivolumab and TIL therapy. The immunoSEQ assay was v3. Survey-level samples got about 2 million read pairs; deep-level samples got roughly 5-6 million. Sequenced by immunoSEQ multiplex PCR; TCRdb stores in-frame clones only, minus some. The repertoire holds 60,000 or so clones, with roughly 66% as singletons. The CDR3 has 16 residues. Germline V gene lookup returns CDR1 KGHSH and CDR2 LQKENI. V was pared by 5 bases and J by 2 bases, with 6 bases of the junction left unmatched. The chain couples TRBV18 to TRBJ1-5; 10 bases are a match to TRBD1. The receptor was isolated from a person aged 25-85 years with non-small cell lung cancer. This sample comprised blood, obtained at baseline. The CDR3 bases are TGTGCCAGCTCAGTACGACAGGGGGCGGGCAATCAGCCCCAGCATTTT. Translated, it gives CASSVRQGAGNQPQHF.